This is a list of T cell receptor beta chains from one sample in a study of blood T cell repertoires in COVID-19. Clones were read by immunoSEQ multiplex PCR, and TCRdb kept only the in-frame ones, dropping some. The sample contains some 300,000 clones, roughly 90% of which appear only once. The specimen sequenced was peripheral blood. The receptors come from a woman aged 40 to 55 with COVID-19, enrolled during active disease. CDR3s include the opening cysteine and the closing phenylalanine or tryptophan. The D gene is left open where the match is weak. Only some rows state a clone size, as once, few, many or a class for expanded clones.

size	D	J	V	DNA	CDR3
NA	NA	TRBJ1-2	TRBV5-6	TGTGCCAGCAGATCTCAGGGCGTCTATGGCTACACCTTC	CASRSQGVYGYTF
NA	TRBD1	TRBJ1-2	TRBV27	TGTGCCAGCAGTTTATACCTGACAGGGGAACACGGCTACACCTTC	CASSLYLTGEHGYTF
NA	NA	TRBJ2-4	TRBV6-4	TGTGCCAGCAGTGCTCACCGAGGGCAGAAGATAGCCAAAAACATTCAGTACTTC	CASSAHRGQKIAKNIQYF
NA	NA	TRBJ2-7	TRBV5-1	TGCGCCAGCAGCTCCCGGGACACAGGCGAGCAGTACTTC	CASSSRDTGEQYF
NA	TRBD1	TRBJ1-3	TRBV7-9	TGTGCCAGCAGCCCCCGGACAGGGGTTAACACCATATATTTT	CASSPRTGVNTIYF
NA	NA	TRBJ1-3	TRBV6-5	TGTGCCAGCAGGAGGGATTCTGGAAACACCATATATTTT	CASRRDSGNTIYF
NA	TRBD2	TRBJ2-3	TRBV19	TGTGCCAGTAGTCTCCCCGCCGGGACTAGCCCAGATACGCAGTATTTT	CASSLPAGTSPDTQYF
NA	TRBD1	TRBJ2-5	TRBV28	TGTGCCAGCAGTTTTTCGGACAGGCAAGAGACCCAGTACTTC	CASSFSDRQETQYF
once	NA	TRBJ1-1	TRBV7-9	TGTGCCAGCAGCTTCGCTTTGCTTAGCACTGAAGCTTTCTTT	CASSFALLSTEAFF
NA	NA	TRBJ2-5	TRBV15	TGTGCCACCAGCAGACCCAGAGGCGAGACCCAGTACTTC	CATSRPRGETQYF
few	NA	TRBJ1-4	TRBV28	TGTGCCAGCAGTTTAGTGAGGGAAAGAACTAATGAAAAACTGTTTTTT	CASSLVRERTNEKLFF
NA	TRBD1	TRBJ1-2	TRBV20-1	TGCAGTGCTAGGACAGGGGGTGGCTACACCTTC	CSARTGGGYTF
NA	NA	TRBJ2-2	TRBV29-1	TGCAGCGTTCGGACAGTCCCAACCGGGGAGCTGTTTTTT	CSVRTVPTGELFF
NA	NA	TRBJ2-3	TRBV5-1	TGCGCCAGCAGCTTGGGTGGGCAGTTCTTCACAGATACGCAGTATTTT	CASSLGGQFFTDTQYF
NA	NA	TRBJ2-1	TRBV5-4	TGTGCCAGCAGTTCTAGACGAAGCGGAATCCAGGAGCAGTTCTTC	CASSSRRSGIQEQFF
NA	NA	TRBJ1-2	TRBV29-1	TGCAGCGTTGAAGGTCAGGGCCATGGCTACACCTTC	CSVEGQGHGYTF
NA	NA	TRBJ2-1	TRBV7-9	TGTGCCAGCAGCCCAAGGCGGTCCTACAATGAGCAGTTCTTC	CASSPRRSYNEQFF
NA	NA	TRBJ2-1	TRBV28	TGTGCCAGCAGGAAGACTAGAAGCAATGAGCAGTTCTTC	CASRKTRSNEQFF
NA	NA	TRBJ1-2	TRBV18	TGTGCCAGCTCACCGGCCTCAAACTATGGCTACACCTTC	CASSPASNYGYTF
NA	TRBD1	TRBJ2-7	TRBV7-9	TGTGCCAGCAGCTTTGGACAGGGGTCGAACTACGAGCAGTACTTC	CASSFGQGSNYEQYF
NA	TRBD2	TRBJ2-5	TRBV7-9	TGTGCCAGCAGCTTTAGCGGGAGCGGGGAGACCCAGTACTTC	CASSFSGSGETQYF
once	NA	TRBJ2-5	TRBV29-1	TGCAGCGGGAGGAGGGGCCAAGAGACCCAGTACTTC	CSGRRGQETQYF
NA	TRBD2	TRBJ2-1	TRBV28	TGTGCCAGCAGTTTCGCCTCGACTAGCGCCTACAATGAGCAGTTCTTC	CASSFASTSAYNEQFF
NA	TRBD1	TRBJ2-1	TRBV3-1/TRBV3-2	TGTGCCAGCAGCCACTCGGCAGGGGGCCCTAGCTCCTACAATGAGCAGTTCTTC	CASSHSAGGPSSYNEQFF
NA	TRBD1	TRBJ1-2	TRBV2	TGTGCCAGCAATACCTTAACAGGGGGTGATGGCTACACCTTC	CASNTLTGGDGYTF
NA	NA	TRBJ2-7	TRBV27	TGTGCCAGCAGTTCCGGACTGGGGAAATCCGAGCAGTACTTC	CASSSGLGKSEQYF
NA	TRBD1	TRBJ2-7	TRBV18	TGTGCCAGCTCTGAGGGACAGGGGGCCTACGAGCAGTACTTC	CASSEGQGAYEQYF
NA	TRBD1	TRBJ1-2	TRBV7-2	TGTGCCAGCAGCCCGAAGACAGGGAGCAACTATGGCTACACCTTC	CASSPKTGSNYGYTF
NA	NA	TRBJ2-3	TRBV2	TGTGCCAGCAGTGAGGAGTTTATGGGTGCAGATACGCAGTATTTT	CASSEEFMGADTQYF